The clone carrying this T cell receptor beta chain was recorded many times. V was pared by 0 bases and J by 9 bases, with 18 bases between. This CDR3 is 16 amino acids long. CDR1 is MNHEY and CDR2 is SVGEGT in the germline V gene. The data belong to a study of T cells in Graves' hyperthyroidism and ophthalmopathy. Authors of the study amplified TCR beta CDR3 regions from RNA transcripts. Initially, a first-round RT-PCR of the TCR CDR3 employed the HTBI primer set. TCRdb reprocessed the multiplex PCR reads with MiXCR, giving one entry per CDR3 protein. The sample yields under 300,000 distinct CDR3 sequences, about an eighth seen once.

The sequence was obtained from a woman aged 25 to 45 with Graves' hyperthyroidism that later progressed to Graves' ophthalmopathy. The specimen sequenced was blood. The V and J genes are TRBV6-2 or TRBV6-3 and TRBJ2-1; maybe TRBD1 (5 bases). The CDR3 is CASSYSFLGPLSEQFF. The CDR3 bases are TGTGCCAGCAGTTACTCCTTTCTGGGGCCGCTAAGTGAGCAGTTCTTC.